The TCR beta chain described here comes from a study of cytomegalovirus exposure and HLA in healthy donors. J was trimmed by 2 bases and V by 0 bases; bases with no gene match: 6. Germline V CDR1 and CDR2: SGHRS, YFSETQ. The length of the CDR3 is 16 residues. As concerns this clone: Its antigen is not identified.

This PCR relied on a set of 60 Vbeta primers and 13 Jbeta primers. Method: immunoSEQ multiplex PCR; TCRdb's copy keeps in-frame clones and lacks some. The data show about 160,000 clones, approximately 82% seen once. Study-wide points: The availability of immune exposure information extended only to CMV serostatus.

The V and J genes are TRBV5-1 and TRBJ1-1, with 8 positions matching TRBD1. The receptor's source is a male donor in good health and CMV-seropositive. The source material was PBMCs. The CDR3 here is CASSLAGGIGNTEAFF. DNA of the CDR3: TGCGCCAGCAGCTTGGCAGGGGGCATCGGAAACACTGAAGCTTTCTTT.